These 7 T cell receptor beta chains were sequenced from one sample in a study of T cell clonality in common variable immunodeficiency. The data were produced by immunoSEQ multiplex PCR, yet TCRdb's version contains in-frame clones alone and is incomplete. This sample comprises tens of thousands of clones, none seen once only. The specimen sequenced was peripheral blood mononuclear cells. Source of these receptors: a person aged 18 to 70 in good health.

The sample holds many counts of this clone. Read data end 3 residues before the CDR3 end; the end is taken from the germline J gene. The chain uses TRBV11-2 and TRBJ2-7; D gene unclear. The length of the CDR3 is 14 residues. The germline CDR1 and CDR2 sequences are SGHAT and FQNNGV. V shed 1 base and J shed 6 bases, with 13 bases lying between them. The CDR3 loop reads CASSLVTTNGEQYF. CDR3 DNA, as far as it was read: TGTGCCAGCAGCTTAGTCACCACCAACGGCGAG.

This clone was observed a few times. The CDR3 goes on 3 residues after the read ends, and that part is filled in from the germline J gene. The chain has TRBV7-6 and TRBJ2-5, with unresolved D. The CDR3 consists of 14 residues. V was pared by 4 bases and J by 7 bases, with 16 bases between. CDR1 and CDR2 (germline): SGHVS, FNYEAQ. CDR3 residues: CASSSQGPLGTQYF. CDR3 bases read: TGTGCCAGCAGCTCGCAAGGGCCCCTGGGGACC.

This clone was counted many times. The read ends 3 residues early relative to the CDR3; the germline J gene fills the gap. V is TRBV4-2 and J is TRBJ1-4, with TRBD1 matching over 7 bases. Germline values: CDR1 LGHNA, CDR2 YNFKEQ. After removal of 3 bases from V and 7 bases from J, the junction contained 8 bases not matched to a gene. The CDR3 spans 15 residues. Partial CDR3 DNA: TGTGCCAGCAGCCAGGGAACAGGGGACCTTGAAAAA. It is translated as CASSQGTGDLEK. The full CDR3 reads CASSQGTGDLEKLFF.

This clone was seen at least ten times. The missing CDR3 end, 3 residues past where the read stops, is filled in from the germline J gene. The chain combines TRBV18 with TRBJ1-6; TRBD1 aligns across 11 bases. This CDR3 is built from 15 residues. The J segment lost 7 bases and the V segment lost 6 bases, leaving 5 bases of the junction unmatched. CDR1 and CDR2 (germline): KGHSH, LQKENI. CDR3 DNA, as far as it was read: TGTGCCAGCTCGACCGGGACAGGGGGGAATTCACCC. It codes for CASSTGTGGNSP. The whole CDR3 protein is CASSTGTGGNSPLHF.

This clone was counted at least ten times. The DNA ends 3 residues before the CDR3 does, and the rest of the CDR3 is filled in from the germline J gene. V and J are TRBV5-4 and TRBJ2-2; 9 bases match TRBD1. V was pared by 3 bases and J by 5 bases, with 5 bases of the junction left unmatched. The germline CDR1 and CDR2 sequences are SGHNT and YYREEE (reference sequence). The CDR3 consists of 15 residues. The sequenced CDR3 bases are TGTGCCAGCAGCTCAGGGACAGGGTGGACCGGGGAG. It yields the protein CASSSGTGWTGE. The entire CDR3 sequence reads CASSSGTGWTGELFF.

The CDR3: CASSLGQAFNQPQHF. The covered CDR3 bases are TGTGCCAGTAGCTTGGGACAGGCCTTCAATCAGCCC. J is TRBJ1-5 and V is TRBV19; TRBD1 matches 8 bases. The DNA ends 3 residues before the CDR3 does, and the rest of the CDR3 is filled in from the germline J gene. Germline CDR1 and CDR2: LNHDA and SQIVND (reference sequence). The CDR3 sequence is 15 residues long. With 6 bases clipped from V and 3 bases from J, the junction kept 7 bases outside the gene matches.

This clone has ten or more counts. The read falls 3 residues short of the CDR3 end, and the missing part is taken from the germline J gene. This chain links TRBV5-5 with TRBJ2-5, with 10 positions matching TRBD1. Losses at the gene ends were 2 bases for V and 5 bases for J; bases not matched to a gene: 3. This CDR3 has 14 residues. CDR1 SGHKS and CDR2 YYEKEE come from the germline V gene (reference sequence). The CDR3 bases that were read are TGTGCCAGCAGCTTCGACAGGGGGCGGGAGACC. The encoded protein is CASSFDRGRET. From start to end, the CDR3 is CASSFDRGRETQYF.